The sequence of this T cell receptor beta chain was determined in a study of blood T cell repertoires in COVID-19. The overall study: In each case, the material was cDNA or gDNA derived from T cells, B-cell-depleted T cells, or PBMCs.

Sequencing was performed with immunoSEQ multiplex PCR; in TCRdb, only in-frame clones are kept and a portion is missing. The table includes about 250,000 clones, 83% detected once. Participants were aged about 18 to 89 years from approximately 24 US areas. Clinical history reported by participants formed the basis on which cohorts were assigned. Those designated as exposed participants met a COVID-19 case within 2 weeks before study entry. This clonotype was obtained from a woman aged 40 to 50 who had been exposed to COVID-19. The sample consisted of PBMCs or T cells enriched from blood (not recorded which).

CDR3 amino acids: CASSPPGYEQYF. The CDR3 DNA follows: TGTGCCAGCTCACCCCCAGGCTACGAGCAGTACTTC. The rearrangement links TRBV18 to TRBJ2-7; no reliable D call. This CDR3 has 12 amino acids. Germline CDR1 KGHSH, CDR2 LQKENI. Trimming took off 3 bases at V and 3 bases at J, with 6 bases between the two ends.